Listed below are T cell receptor beta chains from one sample, sequenced in a study of CD8 T cells in ankylosing spondylitis. TCRdb recomputed calls from the 5' RACE reads with MiXCR, one row per CDR3 protein. The sample has fewer than 250,000 distinct CDR3 sequences, around 18% seen once; the top ten hold roughly 42%. Sequencing was performed on blood, either unsorted or a sorted T cell fraction (not recorded which). These receptors came from a male donor with ankylosing spondylitis. Each CDR3 is given with its conserved first and last residue. The order of the fields is CDR3 protein, CDR3 DNA, D gene, V gene, J gene, clone size. A D gene is named only where the DNA matches it firmly. The size entry is marked missing in some rows and otherwise reads once, few, many or a size class.

CDR3 protein: CASSGTGDNYGYTF
CDR3 DNA: TGTGCCAGCAGTGGGACAGGGGATAACTATGGCTACACCTTC
D gene: TRBD1
V gene: TRBV12-3/TRBV12-4
J gene: TRBJ1-2
clone size: .

CDR3 protein: CASRGVVGVETQYF
CDR3 DNA: TGTGCCAGCCGGGGGGTAGTAGGGGTTGAGACCCAGTACTTC
D gene: TRBD2
V gene: TRBV27
J gene: TRBJ2-5
clone size: few

CDR3 protein: CAESPGAEAFF
CDR3 DNA: TGTGCCGAATCCCCGGGGGCTGAAGCTTTCTTT
D gene: .
V gene: TRBV24-1
J gene: TRBJ1-1
clone size: .

CDR3 protein: CASSHRLGETQYF
CDR3 DNA: TGCGCCAGCAGTCACAGACTGGGAGAGACCCAGTACTTC
D gene: .
V gene: TRBV4-1
J gene: TRBJ2-5
clone size: few

CDR3 protein: CASSEQPTGGTDTQYF
CDR3 DNA: TGTGCCAGCAGCGAACAACCGACAGGGGGGACAGATACGCAGTATTTT
D gene: TRBD1
V gene: TRBV5-4
J gene: TRBJ2-3
clone size: .

CDR3 protein: CASSLDWENTEAFF
CDR3 DNA: TGTGCCAGCAGCTTAGATTGGGAGAACACTGAAGCTTTCTTT
D gene: .
V gene: TRBV11-2
J gene: TRBJ1-1
clone size: .

CDR3 protein: CASSPGWAGDYGYTF
CDR3 DNA: TGTGCCAGCAGCCCCGGATGGGCGGGAGACTATGGCTACACCTTC
D gene: .
V gene: TRBV3-1
J gene: TRBJ1-2
clone size: .

CDR3 protein: CASSLEWIGDEQFF
CDR3 DNA: TGTGCCAGCAGCTTAGAATGGATTGGGGATGAGCAGTTCTTC
D gene: .
V gene: TRBV7-9
J gene: TRBJ2-1
clone size: .

CDR3 protein: CASSPAASGNTDTQYF
CDR3 DNA: TGCGCCAGCAGCCCAGCCGCCAGCGGAAACACAGATACGCAGTATTTT
D gene: .
V gene: TRBV4-1
J gene: TRBJ2-3
clone size: few

CDR3 protein: CASSLSSYNQPQHF
CDR3 DNA: TGTGCCAGCAGTTTATCGTCTTACAATCAGCCCCAGCATTTT
D gene: .
V gene: TRBV27
J gene: TRBJ1-5
clone size: .

CDR3 protein: CASRGAVDYGYTF
CDR3 DNA: TGCGCCAGCAGAGGTGCAGTCGACTATGGCTACACCTTC
D gene: .
V gene: TRBV5-1
J gene: TRBJ1-2
clone size: .

CDR3 protein: CASTPGLASTDTQYF
CDR3 DNA: TGTGCCAGCACCCCGGGACTAGCGAGCACAGATACGCAGTATTTT
D gene: TRBD2
V gene: TRBV12-3/TRBV12-4
J gene: TRBJ2-3
clone size: many

CDR3 protein: CASSQGGGTGYEQYF
CDR3 DNA: TGCGCCAGCAGCCAAGGGGGGGGGACTGGATACGAGCAGTACTTC
D gene: TRBD2
V gene: TRBV4-1
J gene: TRBJ2-7
clone size: few

CDR3 protein: CASSESWESTEAFF
CDR3 DNA: TGTGCCAGCAGTGAATCGTGGGAATCCACTGAAGCTTTCTTT
D gene: .
V gene: TRBV2
J gene: TRBJ1-1
clone size: .

CDR3 protein: CASSYPSGVNYGYTF
CDR3 DNA: TGTGCCAGCAGTTACCCAAGTGGCGTCAACTATGGCTACACCTTC
D gene: .
V gene: TRBV6-2/TRBV6-3
J gene: TRBJ1-2
clone size: .

CDR3 protein: CASSLGSVTEAFF
CDR3 DNA: TGCGCCAGCAGCTTGGGGAGTGTGACTGAAGCTTTCTTT
D gene: .
V gene: TRBV5-1
J gene: TRBJ1-1
clone size: few

CDR3 protein: CSARKQDSPYNEQFF
CDR3 DNA: TGCAGTGCTAGAAAGCAGGACAGCCCCTACAATGAGCAGTTCTTC
D gene: .
V gene: TRBV20-1
J gene: TRBJ2-1
clone size: many

CDR3 protein: CASSSPGQGNQPQHF
CDR3 DNA: TGTGCCAGCAGTTCCCCCGGACAGGGGAATCAGCCCCAGCATTTT
D gene: TRBD1
V gene: TRBV27
J gene: TRBJ1-5
clone size: .

CDR3 protein: CASSQSSGTSGPLHLYNEQFF
CDR3 DNA: TGTGCCAGCAGCCAATCCTCCGGGACTAGCGGCCCTCTCCACCTTTACAATGAGCAGTTCTTC
D gene: TRBD2
V gene: TRBV14
J gene: TRBJ2-1
clone size: few

CDR3 protein: CAGGTKDNYEQYF
CDR3 DNA: TGTGCCGGCGGGACCAAAGACAACTACGAGCAGTACTTC
D gene: .
V gene: TRBV30
J gene: TRBJ2-7
clone size: .

CDR3 protein: CASSSHYGGSSYEQYF
CDR3 DNA: TGCGCCAGCAGCTCCCATTACGGGGGGAGCTCCTACGAGCAGTACTTC
D gene: TRBD2
V gene: TRBV5-1
J gene: TRBJ2-7
clone size: few

CDR3 protein: CASHPGLAGFYEQYF
CDR3 DNA: TGTGCCAGCCACCCCGGGCTAGCGGGATTCTACGAGCAGTACTTC
D gene: TRBD2
V gene: TRBV6-1
J gene: TRBJ2-7
clone size: .

CDR3 protein: CASTKNRDGGGTDTQYF
CDR3 DNA: TGTGCCAGCACCAAAAATCGAGACGGAGGGGGCACAGATACGCAGTATTTT
D gene: .
V gene: TRBV14
J gene: TRBJ2-3
clone size: .

CDR3 protein: CSAPFLGTSEDYEQYF
CDR3 DNA: TGCAGTGCTCCCTTTCTCGGGACTAGCGAGGACTACGAGCAGTACTTC
D gene: TRBD2
V gene: TRBV20-1
J gene: TRBJ2-7
clone size: .

CDR3 protein: CASSLSWTGETEAFF
CDR3 DNA: TGTGCCAGCAGTTTATCGTGGACAGGGGAAACTGAAGCTTTCTTT
D gene: TRBD1
V gene: TRBV27
J gene: TRBJ1-1
clone size: .

CDR3 protein: CASSQGSGEGPEPQHF
CDR3 DNA: TGTGCCAGCAGCCAAGGGTCAGGGGAGGGTCCGGAGCCCCAGCATTTT
D gene: .
V gene: TRBV7-9
J gene: TRBJ1-5
clone size: few

CDR3 protein: CASSQDLRDLSSYNEQFF
CDR3 DNA: TGCGCCAGCAGCCAAGACCTCCGGGACTTGAGCTCCTACAATGAGCAGTTCTTC
D gene: .
V gene: TRBV4-3
J gene: TRBJ2-1
clone size: .

CDR3 protein: CASSPDGASYNEQFF
CDR3 DNA: TGTGCCAGCTCACCAGACGGAGCCTCCTACAATGAGCAGTTCTTC
D gene: .
V gene: TRBV18
J gene: TRBJ2-1
clone size: .

CDR3 protein: CASSHGTVAQETQYF
CDR3 DNA: TGCGCCAGCAGCCATGGGACAGTCGCGCAAGAGACCCAGTACTTC
D gene: TRBD1
V gene: TRBV4-1
J gene: TRBJ2-5
clone size: .

CDR3 protein: CASSTYHRDTRTDTQYF
CDR3 DNA: TGCGCCAGCAGCACTTACCACAGGGACACCCGCACAGATACGCAGTATTTT
D gene: .
V gene: TRBV4-1
J gene: TRBJ2-3
clone size: .

CDR3 protein: CSARGPDAYTF
CDR3 DNA: TGCAGCGCCCGTGGGCCGGATGCCTACACCTTC
D gene: .
V gene: TRBV29-1
J gene: TRBJ1-2
clone size: many

CDR3 protein: CATSDYQHTPYTGELFF
CDR3 DNA: TGTGCCACCAGTGATTATCAGCACACTCCATACACCGGGGAGCTGTTTTTT
D gene: .
V gene: TRBV24-1
J gene: TRBJ2-2
clone size: few

CDR3 protein: CASSLFTGPSYEQYF
CDR3 DNA: TGTGCCAGCAGCTTATTTACAGGTCCATCCTACGAGCAGTACTTC
D gene: .
V gene: TRBV11-2
J gene: TRBJ2-7
clone size: .